The source of this T cell receptor beta chain is a study of OX40 agonist ivuxolimab in advanced cancers. Overall study: Ivuxolimab doses were 0.01, 0.1, 0.3, 1.5, 3 or 10 mg/kg every 2 weeks. Three patients, one with hepatocellular carcinoma and two with cutaneous melanoma, achieved partial responses. Aged roughly 23 to 90 with a mean of 60 years, they were around 85% male.

Using immunoSEQ multiplex PCR, the repertoire was profiled, and TCRdb retains in-frame clones only, with some absent. The sample consists of more than 85,000 clones, about 89% of them appearing once. Study-wide points: CD8+ T cells (on average) carried more expanded clones than CD4+ T cells.

V shed 4 bases and J 9 bases; nucleotides not matched to a gene: 9. Germline V gene sequence: CDR1 SGDLS, CDR2 YYNGEE. The CDR3 is 16 residues long. To note about this clone: Its antigen remains unknown.

This chain uses TRBV9 with TRBJ2-1, with 14 bases identical to TRBD2. The specimen comprised CD4+ or CD8+ T cells sorted from blood, sampled in a trial of the OX40 agonist ivuxolimab. This sequence was found in an adult with an advanced solid tumor such as melanoma, head and neck, liver or kidney cancer. The DNA for the CDR3 is TGTGCCAGCAGCCGACTAGCGGGAGGGTCAAGGGGTGAGCAGTTCTTC. Translation: CASSRLAGGSRGEQFF.